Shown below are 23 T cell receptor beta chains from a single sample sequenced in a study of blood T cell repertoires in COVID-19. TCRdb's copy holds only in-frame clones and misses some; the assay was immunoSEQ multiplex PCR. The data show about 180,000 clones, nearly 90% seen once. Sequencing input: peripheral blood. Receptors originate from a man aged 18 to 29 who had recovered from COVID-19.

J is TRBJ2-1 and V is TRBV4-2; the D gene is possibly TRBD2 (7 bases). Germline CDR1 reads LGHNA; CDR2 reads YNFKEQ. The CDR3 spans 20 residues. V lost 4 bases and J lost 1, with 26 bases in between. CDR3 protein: CASSRNRGAAVGGSYNEQFF. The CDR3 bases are TGTGCCAGCAGCCGAAACCGGGGGGCAGCGGTCGGTGGGTCCTACAATGAGCAGTTCTTC.

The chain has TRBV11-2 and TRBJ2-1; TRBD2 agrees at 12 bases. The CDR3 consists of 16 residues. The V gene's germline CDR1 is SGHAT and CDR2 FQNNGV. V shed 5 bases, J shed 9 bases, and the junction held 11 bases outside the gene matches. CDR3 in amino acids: CASSQQGLAGLGEQFF. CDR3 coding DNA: TGTGCCAGCAGCCAACAAGGACTAGCGGGATTGGGTGAGCAGTTCTTC. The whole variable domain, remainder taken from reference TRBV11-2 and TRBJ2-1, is EAGVAQSPRYKIIEKRQSVAFWCNPISGHATLYWYQQILGQGPKLLIQFQNNGVVDDSQLPKDRFSAERLKGVDSTLKIQPAKLEDSAVYLCASSQQGLAGLGEQFFGPGTRLTVL.

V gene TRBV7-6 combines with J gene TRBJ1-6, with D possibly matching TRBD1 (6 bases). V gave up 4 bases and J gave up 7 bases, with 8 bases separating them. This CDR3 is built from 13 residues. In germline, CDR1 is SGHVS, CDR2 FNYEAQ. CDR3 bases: TGTGCCAGCAGCTCAGGGGCCAATTCACCCCTCCACTTT. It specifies CASSSGANSPLHF.

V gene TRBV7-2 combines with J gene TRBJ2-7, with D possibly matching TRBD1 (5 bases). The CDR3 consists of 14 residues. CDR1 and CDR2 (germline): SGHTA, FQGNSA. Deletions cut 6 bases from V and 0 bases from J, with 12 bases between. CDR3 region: CASSSTGYSYEQYF. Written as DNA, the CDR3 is TGTGCCAGCAGTTCTACAGGTTACTCCTACGAGCAGTACTTC.

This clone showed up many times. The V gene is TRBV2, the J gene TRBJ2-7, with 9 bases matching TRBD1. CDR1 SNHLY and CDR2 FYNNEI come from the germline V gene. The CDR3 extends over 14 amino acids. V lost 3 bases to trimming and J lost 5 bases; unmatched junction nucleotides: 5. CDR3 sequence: CASSDWDREDEQYF. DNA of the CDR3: TGTGCCAGCAGTGATTGGGACAGGGAGGACGAGCAGTACTTC. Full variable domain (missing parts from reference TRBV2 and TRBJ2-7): EPEVTQTPSHQVTQMGQEVILRCVPISNHLYFYWYRQILGQKVEFLVSFYNNEISEKSEIFDDQFSVERPDGSNFTLKIRSTKLEDSAMYFCASSDWDREDEQYFGPGTRLTVT.

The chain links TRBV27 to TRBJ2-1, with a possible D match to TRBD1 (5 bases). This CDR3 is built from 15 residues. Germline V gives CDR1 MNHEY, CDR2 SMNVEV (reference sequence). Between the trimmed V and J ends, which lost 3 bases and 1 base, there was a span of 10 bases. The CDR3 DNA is TGTGCCAGCAGTTTGGGGCGGACATCCTACAATGAGCAGTTCTTC. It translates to CASSLGRTSYNEQFF.

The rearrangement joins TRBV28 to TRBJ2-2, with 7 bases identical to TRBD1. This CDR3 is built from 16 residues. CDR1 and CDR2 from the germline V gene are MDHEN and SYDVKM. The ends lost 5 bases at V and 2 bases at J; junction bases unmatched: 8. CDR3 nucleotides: TGTGCCAGCAGTAGGACGACAGGGATTAACACCGGGGAGCTGTTTTTT. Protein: CASSRTTGINTGELFF.

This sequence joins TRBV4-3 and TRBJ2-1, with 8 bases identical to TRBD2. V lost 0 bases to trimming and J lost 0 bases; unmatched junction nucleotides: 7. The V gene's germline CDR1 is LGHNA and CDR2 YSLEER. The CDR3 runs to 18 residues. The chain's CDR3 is CASSQESTSGTSYNEQFF. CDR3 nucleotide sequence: TGCGCCAGCAGCCAAGAGTCCACTAGCGGAACCTCCTACAATGAGCAGTTCTTC.

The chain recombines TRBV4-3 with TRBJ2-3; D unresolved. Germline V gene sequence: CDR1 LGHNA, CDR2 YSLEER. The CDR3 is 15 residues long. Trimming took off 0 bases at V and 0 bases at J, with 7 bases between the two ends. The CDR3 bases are TGCGCCAGCAGCCAAGACCCCGTTAGCACAGATACGCAGTATTTT. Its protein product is CASSQDPVSTDTQYF.

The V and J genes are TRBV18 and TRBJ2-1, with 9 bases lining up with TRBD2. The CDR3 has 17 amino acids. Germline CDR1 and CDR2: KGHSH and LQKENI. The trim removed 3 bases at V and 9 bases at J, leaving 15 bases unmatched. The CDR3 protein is CASSPSEFGLAIFEQFF. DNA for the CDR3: TGTGCCAGCTCACCCAGTGAATTCGGACTAGCGATTTTTGAGCAGTTCTTC.

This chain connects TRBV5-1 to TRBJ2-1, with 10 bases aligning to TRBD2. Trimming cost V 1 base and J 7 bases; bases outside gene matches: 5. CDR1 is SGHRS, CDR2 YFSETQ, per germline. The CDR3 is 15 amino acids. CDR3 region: CASSLTSGKGNEQFF. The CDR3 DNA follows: TGCGCCAGCAGCTTGACTAGCGGGAAAGGTAATGAGCAGTTCTTC. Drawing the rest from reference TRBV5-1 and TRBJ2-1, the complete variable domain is KAGVTQTPRYLIKTRGQQVTLSCSPISGHRSVSWYQQTPGQGLQFLFEYFSETQRNKGNFPGRFSGRQFSNSRSEMNVSTLELGDSALYLCASSLTSGKGNEQFFGPGTRLTVL.

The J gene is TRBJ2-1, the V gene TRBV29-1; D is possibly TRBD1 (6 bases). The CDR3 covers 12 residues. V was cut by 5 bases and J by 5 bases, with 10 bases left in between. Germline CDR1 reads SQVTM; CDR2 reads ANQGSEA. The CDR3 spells CSVTPGDNEQFF. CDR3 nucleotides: TGCAGCGTTACCCCAGGGGACAATGAGCAGTTCTTC.

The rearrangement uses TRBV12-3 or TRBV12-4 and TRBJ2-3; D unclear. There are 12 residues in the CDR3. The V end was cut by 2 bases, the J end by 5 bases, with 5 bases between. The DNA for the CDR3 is TGTGCCAGCAGTTTATACGGAGATACGCAGTATTTT. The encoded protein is CASSLYGDTQYF.

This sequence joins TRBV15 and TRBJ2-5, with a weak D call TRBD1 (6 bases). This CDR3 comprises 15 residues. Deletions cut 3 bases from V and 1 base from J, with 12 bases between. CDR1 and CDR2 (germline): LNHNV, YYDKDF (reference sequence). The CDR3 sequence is CATSRDMGAQETQYF. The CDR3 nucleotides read TGTGCCACCAGCAGGGACATGGGGGCCCAAGAGACCCAGTACTTC.

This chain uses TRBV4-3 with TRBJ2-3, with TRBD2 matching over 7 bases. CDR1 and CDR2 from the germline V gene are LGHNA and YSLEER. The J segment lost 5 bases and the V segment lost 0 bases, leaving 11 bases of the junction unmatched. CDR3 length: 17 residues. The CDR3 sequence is CASSQELRETYQDTQYF. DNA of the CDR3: TGCGCCAGCAGCCAAGAGTTGCGGGAGACCTATCAAGATACGCAGTATTTT.

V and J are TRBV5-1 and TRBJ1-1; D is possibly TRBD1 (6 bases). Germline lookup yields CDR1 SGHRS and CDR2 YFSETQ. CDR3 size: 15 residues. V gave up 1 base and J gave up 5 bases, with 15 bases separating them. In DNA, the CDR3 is TGCGCCAGCAGCTTGCCCCCCGACAGGTCTACTGAAGCTTTCTTT. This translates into CASSLPPDRSTEAFF.

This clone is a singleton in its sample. The CDR3 DNA sequence: TGTGCCAGCAGCGCTAGGGAGACAGGGATCCTCCAGCATTTT. Encoded protein: CASSARETGILQHF. This sequence joins TRBV7-2 and TRBJ1-5; 7 nucleotides line up with TRBD1. V lost 5 bases and J lost 12; bases outside the gene matches: 13. This CDR3 spans 14 amino acids. Per the germline V gene, CDR1 is SGHTA and CDR2 is FQGNSA.

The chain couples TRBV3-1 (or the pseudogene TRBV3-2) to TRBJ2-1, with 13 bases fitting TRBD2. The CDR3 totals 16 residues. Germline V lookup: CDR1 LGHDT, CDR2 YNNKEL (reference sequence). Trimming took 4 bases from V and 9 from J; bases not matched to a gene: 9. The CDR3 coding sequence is TGTGCCAGCAGCCCCCGAGGCACTAGCGGGAGGGGTGAGCAGTTCTTC. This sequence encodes CASSPRGTSGRGEQFF.

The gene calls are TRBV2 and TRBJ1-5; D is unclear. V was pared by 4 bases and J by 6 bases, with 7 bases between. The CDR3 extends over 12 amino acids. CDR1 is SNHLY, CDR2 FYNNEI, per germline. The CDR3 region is CASSVEGQPQHF. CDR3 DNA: TGTGCCAGCAGTGTCGAGGGTCAGCCCCAGCATTTT.

The CDR3 region has the DNA TGTGCCACCAGTGGAGGTAGCGGGTCACCCTCCACAGATACGCAGTATTTT. It encodes CATSGGSGSPSTDTQYF. The chain employs TRBV24-1 and TRBJ2-3; 7 bases are a match to TRBD2. CDR1 and CDR2 (germline): KGHDR, SFDVKD. V trimming: 5 bases; J trimming: 2 bases; junction bases outside the gene matches: 12. CDR3 length equals 17 residues.

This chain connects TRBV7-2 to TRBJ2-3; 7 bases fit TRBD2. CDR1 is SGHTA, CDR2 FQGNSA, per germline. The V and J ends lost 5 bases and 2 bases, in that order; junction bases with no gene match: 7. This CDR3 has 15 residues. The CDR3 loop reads CASSGGVALTDTQYF. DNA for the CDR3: TGTGCCAGCAGCGGGGGGGTAGCCCTCACAGATACGCAGTATTTT.

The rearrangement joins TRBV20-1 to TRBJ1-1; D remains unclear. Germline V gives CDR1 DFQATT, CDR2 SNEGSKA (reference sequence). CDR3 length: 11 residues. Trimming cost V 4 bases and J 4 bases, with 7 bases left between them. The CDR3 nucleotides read TGCAGTGCTACCGGAGCCACTGAAGCTTTCTTT. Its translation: CSATGATEAFF.

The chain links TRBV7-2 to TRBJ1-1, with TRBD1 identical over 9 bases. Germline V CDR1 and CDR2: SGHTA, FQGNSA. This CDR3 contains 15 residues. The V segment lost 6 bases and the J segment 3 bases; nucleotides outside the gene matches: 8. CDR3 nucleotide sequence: TGTGCCAGCAGAAACAGGGGGCCGGGGGACACTGAAGCTTTCTTT. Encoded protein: CASRNRGPGDTEAFF.